What follows is one TCR beta chain and its context. The CDR3 sequence is 17 residues long. Looked up from germline, CDR1 is SGHNT and CDR2 is YYREEE (reference sequence). V shed 4 bases, J shed 2 bases, and the junction held 10 bases outside the gene matches. In the original workflow: Reference gene primer amplification gave nucleated cell count estimates. TCRdb's copy holds only in-frame clones and misses some; the assay was immunoSEQ multiplex PCR. V, J and clone size are those of that table, while D and trimming were read from the DNA. The data hold about 42,000 clones, with 76% observed a single time. The data were taken from a study of blood T cell repertoires in COVID-19. Looking at the study overall: The United States, Italy and Spain were the sources of the acute and convalescent COVID-19 samples. PBMCs, B-cell-depleted T cells, or T cells provided the cDNA or gDNA that made up the material.

Material for sequencing was peripheral blood. The sequence derives from a man in his 70s with active or convalescent COVID-19. The chain couples TRBV5-4 to TRBJ2-3; 10 bases align to TRBD2. The CDR3: CASSSGSGGGNTDTQYF. CDR3 DNA: TGTGCCAGCAGCAGCGGGAGCGGGGGGGGCAACACAGATACGCAGTATTTT.